A single sample gave rise to the 25 T cell receptor beta chains below, sequenced in a study of blood T cell repertoires in COVID-19 (dated by TCRdb to 2018 to 2021). Library construction relied on the immunoSEQ multiplex PCR assay. Here the immuneACCESS table is served through TCRdb, limited to in-frame sequences with V and J called. Missing clones are a known gap in these copies; in checked studies unresolved V genes cover under half, and the rest lacks a known reason. This sample gives roughly 380,000 clones in total; over 75% of them show up just once. The ten largest clones capture 1.5% to 1.7% of the sample. The sequenced sample was peripheral blood. The receptor set was obtained from a woman between 35 and 50 years old with COVID-19, enrolled during active disease.

The genes are TRBV27 and TRBJ1-5; D unresolved. The V gene lost 4 bases and the J gene lost 4 bases, with 5 bases spanning the gap. This CDR3 is 12 amino acids long. Germline V CDR1 and CDR2: MNHEY, SMNVEV (reference sequence). CDR3 in DNA: TGTGCCAGCAGTTCCCAAAATCAGCCCCAGCATTTT. It specifies CASSSQNQPQHF.

The chain is built from TRBV19 and TRBJ2-3; 8 nucleotides align to TRBD2. Germline CDR1 LNHDA, CDR2 SQIVND (reference sequence). Trimming cost V 7 bases and J 0 bases; bases outside gene matches: 0. This CDR3 has 13 amino acids. In nucleotides, the CDR3 is TGTGCCAGTACTAGCGGGAGCACAGATACGCAGTATTTT. This translates into CASTSGSTDTQYF.

The rearrangement joins TRBV7-9 to TRBJ2-3, with 10 bases aligning to TRBD2. The CDR3 runs 17 residues. V gave up 11 bases and J gave up 1 base; unmatched junction bases: 15. The V gene's germline CDR1 is SEHNR and CDR2 FQNEAQ (reference sequence). The CDR3 DNA is TGTGCCGGCCTCGAACTAGCGGGACTACCTGGCACAGATACGCAGTATTTT. This codes for CAGLELAGLPGTDTQYF.

The V and J genes are TRBV14 and TRBJ2-5; weak D call: TRBD2 (6 bases). The CDR3 sequence is 15 residues long. Per germline, CDR1 SGHDN and CDR2 FVKESK. The germline V and J ends were trimmed by 3 bases and 1 base, with 12 bases remaining between them. CDR3 protein: CASSHHGGVQETQYF. For the CDR3, the DNA is TGTGCCAGCAGCCACCACGGGGGTGTCCAAGAGACCCAGTACTTC.

The gene calls are TRBV12-5 and TRBJ2-1; 10 bases align to TRBD1. Per the germline V gene, CDR1 is LGHNT and CDR2 is FRNRAP. The CDR3 runs to 15 residues. V lost 1 base and J lost 6; bases outside the gene matches: 3. The DNA of the CDR3 is TGTGCTAGTGGTTTGGGACAGGGGGCTCTCAATGAGCAGTTCTTC. Its protein is CASGLGQGALNEQFF. The full variable domain, its missing parts supplied by reference TRBV12-5 and TRBJ2-1, is DARVTQTPRHKVTEMGQEVTMRCQPILGHNTVFWYRQTMMQGLELLAYFRNRAPLDDSGMPKDRFSAEMPDATLATLKIQPSEPRDSAVYFCASGLGQGALNEQFFGPGTRLTVL.

This clone came up once. The chain uses TRBV12-5 and TRBJ1-1; TRBD1 might be the D (5 bases). V was shortened by 1 base and J by 5 bases, with 14 bases between the two germline ends. The CDR3 loop spans 15 amino acids. CDR1 is LGHNT, CDR2 FRNRAP, per germline. CDR3 in amino acids: CASGLGSGGGTEAFF. CDR3 DNA: TGTGCTAGTGGTTTGGGTAGTGGGGGAGGTACTGAAGCTTTCTTT.

The CDR3: CAIMGVEQGSTEAFF. The CDR3 nucleotides read TGTGCCATCATGGGGGTGGAACAGGGCTCCACTGAAGCTTTCTTT. This chain joins TRBV10-3 and TRBJ1-1, with D tentatively TRBD1 (6 bases). Per the germline V gene, CDR1 is ENHRY and CDR2 is SYGVKD. The CDR3 totals 15 residues. Trimming shortened V by 7 bases and J by 4 bases, and 19 bases separated the two germline ends.

Note on this clone: One end of the junction varies from germline; a read error may be responsible. CDR3 region: CASSLARAGGYTF. CDR3 bases: TGTGCCAGCAGCCTAGCACGAGCGGGTGGCTACACCTTC. The chain couples TRBV7-9 to TRBJ1-2; D remains unclear. This CDR3 spans 13 amino acids. CDR1 and CDR2 (germline): SEHNR, FQNEAQ (reference sequence).

This chain joins TRBV27 and TRBJ1-6; possible D gene TRBD1, 6 bases. The V end lost 5 bases, the J end lost 8 bases, and 16 bases lay between the germline ends. CDR1 is MNHEY and CDR2 is SMNVEV in the germline V gene (reference sequence). CDR3 size: 15 residues. This CDR3 is CASSTPAGADSPLHF. In nucleotides, the CDR3 is TGTGCCAGCAGTACCCCGGCGGGGGCGGATTCACCCCTCCACTTT.

The chain links TRBV2 to TRBJ1-4, with 8 bases identical to TRBD1. The CDR3 has 15 amino acids. The junction had 9 bases not matched to a gene; V was cut back by 5 bases and J by 7 bases. Germline assignment: CDR1 SNHLY and CDR2 FYNNEI. CDR3 sequence: CASSSVDRVREKLFF. The CDR3 DNA is TGTGCCAGCAGTTCTGTGGACAGGGTCCGTGAAAAACTGTTTTTT.

The chain combines TRBV4-3 with TRBJ1-3; D unclear. V was shortened by 0 bases and J by 2 bases, with 5 bases between the two germline ends. Germline V gene sequence: CDR1 LGHNA, CDR2 YSLEER. CDR3 size: 14 residues. CDR3 coding DNA: TGCGCCAGCAGCCAAGAACACGCTGGAAACACCATATATTTT. It encodes CASSQEHAGNTIYF.

The gene calls are TRBV9 and TRBJ2-3, with D possibly TRBD2 on 6 matching bases. This CDR3 comprises 15 residues. Germline values: CDR1 SGDLS, CDR2 YYNGEE. Trimming cost V 2 bases and J 0 bases, with 10 bases left between them. Written as DNA, the CDR3 is TGTGCCAGCAGCGTTCGCGGGGATAGCACAGATACGCAGTATTTT. Translation gives CASSVRGDSTDTQYF. The whole variable domain, remainder taken from reference TRBV9 and TRBJ2-3, is DSGVTQTPKHLITATGQRVTLRCSPRSGDLSVYWYQQSLDQGLQFLIQYYNGEERAKGNILERFSAQQFPDLHSELNLSSLELGDSALYFCASSVRGDSTDTQYFGPGTRLTVL.

The J gene is TRBJ2-7, the V gene TRBV4-3; D gene ambiguous. The CDR3 extends over 16 amino acids. CDR1 is LGHNA and CDR2 is YSLEER in the germline V gene. V shed 0 bases and J shed 3 bases, with 15 bases lying between them. CDR3 in amino acids: CASSQDHNSGFYEQYF. Here the CDR3 DNA reads TGCGCCAGCAGCCAAGATCATAATTCAGGATTCTACGAGCAGTACTTC.

This chain uses TRBV7-9 with TRBJ1-2; the match to TRBD1 covers 11 bases. The CDR3 runs to 15 residues. Germline-derived CDR1 and CDR2 are SEHNR and FQNEAQ (reference sequence). V trimming: 6 bases; J trimming: 7 bases; junction bases outside the gene matches: 10. The CDR3 sequence: CASRSTGTGGSGYTF. The DNA for the CDR3 is TGTGCCAGCAGATCGACCGGGACAGGGGGTAGTGGCTACACCTTC.

The J gene is TRBJ1-6, the V gene TRBV7-9; no firm D call. V was pared by 1 base and J by 7 bases, with 8 bases between. The CDR3 covers 14 residues. Per the germline V gene, CDR1 is SEHNR and CDR2 is FQNEAQ (reference sequence). CDR3 loop: CASSLGQVNSPLHF. The CDR3 DNA reads as TGTGCCAGCAGCTTAGGGCAGGTCAATTCACCCCTCCACTTT. Based on the CDR3 plus reference TRBV7-9 and TRBJ1-6, the full variable domain is DTGVSQNPRHKITKRGQNVTFRCDPISEHNRLYWYRQTLGQGPEFLTYFQNEAQLEKSRLLSDRFSAERPKGSFSTLEIQRTEQGDSAMYLCASSLGQVNSPLHFGNGTRLTVT.

This chain uses TRBV6-5 with TRBJ1-4; D is possibly TRBD1 (6 bases). The germline CDR1 and CDR2 sequences are MNHEY and SVGAGI. Trimming removed 5 bases at V and 2 bases at J, with 12 bases between. This CDR3 spans 15 amino acids. CDR3 DNA: TGTGCCAGCAGTCACTACAGGGACACTAATGAAAAACTGTTTTTT. Protein: CASSHYRDTNEKLFF.

V and J are TRBV27 and TRBJ2-1; D may be TRBD2 (6 bases). With 6 bases removed from V and 9 bases from J, the gap between germline ends came to 24 bases. The germline V gene encodes CDR1 MNHEY and CDR2 SMNVEV (reference sequence). This CDR3 spans 16 amino acids. DNA for the CDR3: TGTGCCAGCAGCCCCCTCCCGGGGGAGCAGTATGGTGAGCAGTTCTTC. This translates into CASSPLPGEQYGEQFF.

The chain links TRBV19 to TRBJ1-2; TRBD1 aligns across 10 bases. This CDR3 has 15 residues. Germline V gene sequence: CDR1 LNHDA, CDR2 SQIVND (reference sequence). V was pared by 3 bases and J by 5 bases, with 6 bases of the junction left unmatched. CDR3 DNA sequence: TGTGCCAGTAGTATTGTGGGACAGGGGAAGTATGGCTACACCTTC. The encoded protein is CASSIVGQGKYGYTF.

The V and J genes are TRBV29-1 and TRBJ1-1; D is unclear. V lost 4 bases and J lost 4, with 10 bases in between. From germline, CDR1 is SQVTM and CDR2 ANQGSEA. This CDR3 spans 12 amino acids. CDR3 loop: CSVGVFGTEAFF. The DNA of the CDR3 is TGCAGCGTTGGAGTTTTTGGCACTGAAGCTTTCTTT.

The V gene is TRBV11-1, the J gene TRBJ2-1; the D gene is possibly TRBD2 (6 bases). This CDR3 spans 14 amino acids. Germline assignment: CDR1 SGHAT and CDR2 FQDESV (reference sequence). The ends were cut back, 5 bases at V and 4 bases at J, with 12 bases in the middle. CDR3 amino acids: CASSQELAYNEQFF. CDR3 in DNA: TGTGCCAGCAGCCAAGAGCTAGCGTACAATGAGCAGTTCTTC.

The chain employs TRBV6-6 and TRBJ2-7; D is unclear. Germline values: CDR1 MNHNY, CDR2 SVGAGI (reference sequence). The CDR3 totals 12 residues. Between the trimmed V and J ends, which lost 5 bases and 2 bases, there was a span of 7 bases. The CDR3 loop reads CASSSRTYEQYF. The CDR3 DNA follows: TGTGCCAGCAGTAGCAGGACCTACGAGCAGTACTTC.

This rearrangement joins TRBV30 to TRBJ2-5; 7 nucleotides agree with TRBD1. Germline values: CDR1 GTSNPN, CDR2 SVGIG (reference sequence). With V trimmed by 0 bases and J by 4 bases, 2 bases remained unmatched. The CDR3 covers 13 residues. The CDR3 DNA follows: TGTGCCTGGAGTGTACAGGGGCGAGAGACCCAGTACTTC. Its translation: CAWSVQGRETQYF.

The chain is built from TRBV25-1 and TRBJ1-2; D remains ambiguous. The CDR3 sequence is 14 residues long. CDR1 is MGHDK and CDR2 is SYGVNS in the germline V gene. Deletions cut 1 base from V and 2 bases from J, with 8 bases between. This CDR3 is CASSEFPENYGYTF. Here the CDR3 DNA reads TGTGCCAGCAGTGAATTCCCGGAGAACTATGGCTACACCTTC.

This clone was counted a few times. The genes are TRBV7-9 and TRBJ1-1, with D unclear. This CDR3 has 14 amino acids. Germline CDR1 SEHNR, CDR2 FQNEAQ (reference sequence). The V and J ends lost 1 base and 1 base respectively, with 7 bases between them. DNA of the CDR3: TGTGCCAGCAGCTTAGAAGGCGGGAACACTGAAGCTTTCTTT. Amino acid sequence: CASSLEGGNTEAFF.

The rearrangement links TRBV5-1 to TRBJ2-7, with D possibly TRBD1 on 6 matching bases. Germline V gene sequence: CDR1 SGHRS, CDR2 YFSETQ. There are 15 residues in the CDR3. The ends were cut back, 0 bases at V and 3 bases at J, with 13 bases in the middle. CDR3 protein: CASSLEGFRGYEQYF. The CDR3 nucleotides are TGCGCCAGCAGCTTGGAAGGATTCAGGGGCTACGAGCAGTACTTC. The entire variable domain, with the rest obtained from reference TRBV5-1 and TRBJ2-7, is as follows: KAGVTQTPRYLIKTRGQQVTLSCSPISGHRSVSWYQQTPGQGLQFLFEYFSETQRNKGNFPGRFSGRQFSNSRSEMNVSTLELGDSALYLCASSLEGFRGYEQYFGPGTRLTVT.